This TCR beta chain was sequenced during a study of CD8+ T cells in alopecia areata. General study points: The study found TCR sharing across patients less clear than in mice, possibly for HLA reasons. Scalp sample sequencing also detects resident alphabeta T cells of normal skin.

RNA extraction was followed by reverse transcription into cDNA, which acted as the sequencing template. The data were produced by immunoSEQ multiplex PCR, yet TCRdb's version contains in-frame clones alone and is incomplete. The profile shows fewer than 90,000 clones, approximately 50% of them singletons. The germline CDR1 and CDR2 sequences are SQVTM and ANQGSEA. V was trimmed by 3 bases and J by 10 bases, leaving 13 bases between them. The CDR3 sequence is 12 residues long. PBMCs were stained for CD3, CD4 and CD8, and CD4+ and CD8+ T cells were sorted. This clone has more than one count but fewer than ten. Its antigen is not known.

The chain employs TRBV29-1 and TRBJ2-1, with D unclear. This TCR was sampled from a human donor with alopecia areata. Sequenced material: NKG2D-high CD8+ T cells sorted from blood. The CDR3 protein is CSVDHGASEQFF. CDR3 sequence (DNA): TGCAGCGTTGATCACGGCGCCAGCGAGCAGTTCTTC.